A selection of T cell receptor beta chains follows, all from one sample in a study of T-cell reconstitution after alpha-beta-depleted transplantation in children. One entry per CDR3 protein, called by TCRdb with MiXCR from the PCR reads. Here the sample spans more than 200,000 distinct CDR3 sequences, 25% being singletons. The sequencing here drew on PBMCs, taken before TCRalphabeta/CD19-depleted stem cell transplant. The receptors come from a girl aged 2 to 9 with Fanconi anemia, due to receive a stem cell transplant. Both conserved end residues are part of each CDR3. Each record gives: clone size, D gene, V gene, J gene, CDR3 DNA, CDR3 protein. A D gene is named only where the DNA matches it firmly. Some rows mark clone size as missing; the rest say once, few, many or name a class of expanded clone.

abundance: NA; d_gene: TRBD1; v_gene: TRBV27; j_gene: TRBJ2-7; CDR3nt: TGTGCCAGCAGTTTATCGGACAGGGGGCCATACGAGCAGTACTTC; CDR3aa: CASSLSDRGPYEQYF
abundance: NA; d_gene: NA; v_gene: TRBV29-1; j_gene: TRBJ2-7; CDR3nt: TGCAGCGTTGGATTCCTAAGCTACGAGCAGTACTTC; CDR3aa: CSVGFLSYEQYF
abundance: NA; d_gene: TRBD1; v_gene: TRBV20-1; j_gene: TRBJ2-1; CDR3nt: TGCAGTGCTACCCGACAGGGGTCGGGCAATGAGCAGTTCTTC; CDR3aa: CSATRQGSGNEQFF
abundance: few; d_gene: NA; v_gene: TRBV20-1; j_gene: TRBJ1-2; CDR3nt: TGCAGTGCTAGCCGGTGGCCTAGCTATGGCTACACCTTC; CDR3aa: CSASRWPSYGYTF
abundance: NA; d_gene: TRBD2; v_gene: TRBV20-1; j_gene: TRBJ2-7; CDR3nt: TGCAGTGCTTCCGGGACTAGTTATGTCGAGCAGTACTTC; CDR3aa: CSASGTSYVEQYF
abundance: many; d_gene: NA; v_gene: TRBV20-1; j_gene: TRBJ2-1; CDR3nt: TGCAGTGTGGTATTAGCGGAGCCAAATGAGCAGTTCTTC; CDR3aa: CSVVLAEPNEQFF
abundance: few; d_gene: NA; v_gene: TRBV10-3; j_gene: TRBJ2-5; CDR3nt: TGTGCCATCAGTGAGTCGGCCCCAGAGACCCAGTACTTC; CDR3aa: CAISESAPETQYF
abundance: few; d_gene: TRBD2; v_gene: TRBV10-2; j_gene: TRBJ2-5; CDR3nt: TGCGCCAGCAGACACATAGGACTAGCGGGGAGAGAGACCCAGTACTTC; CDR3aa: CASRHIGLAGRETQYF
abundance: many; d_gene: TRBD1; v_gene: TRBV12-3/TRBV12-4; j_gene: TRBJ2-5; CDR3nt: TGTGCCAGCAGCCCAGGGGGCGGGGAGACCCAGTACTTC; CDR3aa: CASSPGGGETQYF
abundance: many; d_gene: TRBD2; v_gene: TRBV7-3; j_gene: TRBJ2-6; CDR3nt: TGTGCCAGCAGCTTAGGACTAGCGGGAGCTGGGGCCAACGTCCTGACTTTC; CDR3aa: CASSLGLAGAGANVLTF
abundance: NA; d_gene: NA; v_gene: TRBV28; j_gene: TRBJ2-7; CDR3nt: TGTGCCAGCAGTTTAAACCGACCTTCGCCCAACGAGCATTACTTC; CDR3aa: CASSLNRPSPNEHYF
abundance: NA; d_gene: TRBD1; v_gene: TRBV9; j_gene: TRBJ2-5; CDR3nt: TGTGCCAGCAGCGTAGGGGCAGGGGGCAGGGGAGAGACCCAGTACTTC; CDR3aa: CASSVGAGGRGETQYF
abundance: NA; d_gene: NA; v_gene: TRBV7-3; j_gene: TRBJ2-1; CDR3nt: TGTGCCAGCAGCTTAACCCTCCGCGATGAGCAGTTCTTC; CDR3aa: CASSLTLRDEQFF
abundance: few; d_gene: NA; v_gene: TRBV2; j_gene: TRBJ2-1; CDR3nt: TGTGCCAGCAGTGTCTTAGGGGCTGGTCTCAATGAGCAGTTCTTC; CDR3aa: CASSVLGAGLNEQFF
abundance: many; d_gene: NA; v_gene: TRBV29-1; j_gene: TRBJ2-3; CDR3nt: TGCAGCCTCGGTAGGAGCACAGATACGCAGTATTTT; CDR3aa: CSLGRSTDTQYF